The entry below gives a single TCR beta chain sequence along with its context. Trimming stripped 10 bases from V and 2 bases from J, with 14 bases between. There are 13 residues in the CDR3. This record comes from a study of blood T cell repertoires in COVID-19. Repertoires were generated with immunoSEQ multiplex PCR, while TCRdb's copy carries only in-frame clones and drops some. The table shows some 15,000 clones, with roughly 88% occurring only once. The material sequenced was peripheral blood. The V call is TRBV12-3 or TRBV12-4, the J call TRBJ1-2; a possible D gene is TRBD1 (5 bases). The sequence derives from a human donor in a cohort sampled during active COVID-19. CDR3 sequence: CATKRRTNYGYTF. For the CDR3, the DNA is TGTGCCACAAAGAGGCGGACAAACTATGGCTACACCTTC.